This T cell receptor beta chain originates from a study of a mutant IDH1 vaccine in newly diagnosed glioma. Turning to this clone: Its antigen is unidentified.

Time point reported: week 11, during vaccination. Vaccination used 300 ug of mutant IDH1 20-mer peptide per dose, with topical imiquimod. Clones were read by immunoSEQ multiplex PCR, and TCRdb kept only the in-frame ones, dropping some. This sample has some 130,000 clones, with over 75% found just once. The TCR originated in a man aged 40-55 years with glioma. Specimen: PBMCs, collected from a glioma patient whose treatment included an IDH1 peptide vaccine.

The CDR3 DNA reads as TGTGCCAGCAGCCCGGTTAGCGGGACGAACACCGGGGAGCTGTTTTTT. It yields the protein CASSPVSGTNTGELFF. V usage is TRBV4-2 and J usage is TRBJ2-2, with 8 bases that match TRBD2. The ends lost 4 bases at V and 0 bases at J; junction bases unmatched: 4. The CDR3 loop spans 16 amino acids. The germline gives CDR1 LGHNA, CDR2 YNFKEQ.